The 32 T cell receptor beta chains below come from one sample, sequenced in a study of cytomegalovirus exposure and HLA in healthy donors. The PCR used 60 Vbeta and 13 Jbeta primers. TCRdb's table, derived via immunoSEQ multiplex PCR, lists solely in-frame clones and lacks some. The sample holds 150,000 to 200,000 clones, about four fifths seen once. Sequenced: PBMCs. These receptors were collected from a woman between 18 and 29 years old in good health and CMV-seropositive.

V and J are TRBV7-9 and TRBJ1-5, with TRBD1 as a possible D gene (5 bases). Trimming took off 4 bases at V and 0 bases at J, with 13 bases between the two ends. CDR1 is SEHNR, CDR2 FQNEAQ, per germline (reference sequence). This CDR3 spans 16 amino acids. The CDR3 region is CASSSDAGPSNQPQHF. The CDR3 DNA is TGTGCCAGCAGCTCCGACGCGGGACCTAGCAATCAGCCCCAGCATTTT.

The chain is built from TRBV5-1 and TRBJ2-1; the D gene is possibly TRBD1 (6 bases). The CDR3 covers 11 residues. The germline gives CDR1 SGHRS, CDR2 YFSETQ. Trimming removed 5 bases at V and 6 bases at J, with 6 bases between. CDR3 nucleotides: TGCGCCAGCAGGGACAGCAATGAGCAGTTCTTC. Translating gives CASRDSNEQFF. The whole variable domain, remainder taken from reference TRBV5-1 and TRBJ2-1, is KAGVTQTPRYLIKTRGQQVTLSCSPISGHRSVSWYQQTPGQGLQFLFEYFSETQRNKGNFPGRFSGRQFSNSRSEMNVSTLELGDSALYLCASRDSNEQFFGPGTRLTVL.

This chain's CDR3 is CASSLRRGASYEQYF. CDR3 DNA sequence: TGTGCCAGCAGTTTACGGCGGGGGGCCTCCTACGAGCAGTACTTC. The chain links TRBV27 to TRBJ2-7; 8 bases are shared with TRBD2. This CDR3 has 15 amino acids. V lost 2 bases and J lost 0; bases outside the gene matches: 3. CDR1 MNHEY and CDR2 SMNVEV come from the germline V gene (reference sequence).

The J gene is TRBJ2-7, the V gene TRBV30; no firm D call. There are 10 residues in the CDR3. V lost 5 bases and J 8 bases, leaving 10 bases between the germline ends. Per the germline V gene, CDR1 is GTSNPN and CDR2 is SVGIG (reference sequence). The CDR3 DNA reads TGTGCCTGGTCCTTAACACAGCAGTACTTC. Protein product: CAWSLTQQYF.

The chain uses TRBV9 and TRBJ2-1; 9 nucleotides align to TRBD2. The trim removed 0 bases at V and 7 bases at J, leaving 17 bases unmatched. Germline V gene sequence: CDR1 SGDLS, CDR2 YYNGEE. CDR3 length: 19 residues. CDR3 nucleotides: TGTGCCAGCAGCGTAGAGGGGGGCAGCGGGGGGTCGGCTTATAATGAGCAGTTCTTC. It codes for CASSVEGGSGGSAYNEQFF.

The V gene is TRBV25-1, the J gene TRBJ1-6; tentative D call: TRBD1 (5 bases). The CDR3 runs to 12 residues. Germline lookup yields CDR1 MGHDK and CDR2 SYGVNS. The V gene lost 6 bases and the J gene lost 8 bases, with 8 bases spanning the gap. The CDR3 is CASSREYSPLHF. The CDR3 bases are TGTGCCAGCAGCAGGGAATATTCACCCCTCCACTTT.

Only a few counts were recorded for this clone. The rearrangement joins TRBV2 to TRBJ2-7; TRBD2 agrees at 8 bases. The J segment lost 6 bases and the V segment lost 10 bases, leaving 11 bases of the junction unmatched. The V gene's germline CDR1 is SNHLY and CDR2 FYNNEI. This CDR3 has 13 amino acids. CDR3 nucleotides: TGTGCCACTACGGGAGGGCCCCCCTTCGAGCAGTACTTC. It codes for CATTGGPPFEQYF.

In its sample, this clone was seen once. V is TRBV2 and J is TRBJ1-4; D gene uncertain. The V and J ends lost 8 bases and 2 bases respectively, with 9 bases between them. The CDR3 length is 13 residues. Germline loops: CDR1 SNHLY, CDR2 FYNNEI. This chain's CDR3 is CASEGSTNEKLFF. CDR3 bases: TGTGCCAGCGAGGGCAGCACTAATGAAAAACTGTTTTTT.

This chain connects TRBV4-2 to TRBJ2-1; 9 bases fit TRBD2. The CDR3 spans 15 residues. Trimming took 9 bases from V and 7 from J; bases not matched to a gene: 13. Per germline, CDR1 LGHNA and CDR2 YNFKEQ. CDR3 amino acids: CASKAGPSGENEQFF. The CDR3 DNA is TGTGCCAGTAAAGCTGGGCCTAGCGGGGAAAATGAGCAGTTCTTC.

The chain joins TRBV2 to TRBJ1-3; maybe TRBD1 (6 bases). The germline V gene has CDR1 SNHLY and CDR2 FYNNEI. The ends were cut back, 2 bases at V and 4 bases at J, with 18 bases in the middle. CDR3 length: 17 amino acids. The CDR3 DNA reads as TGTGCCAGCAGTGAAACCTGGCTGACAGGCTCAGGAAACACCATATATTTT. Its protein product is CASSETWLTGSGNTIYF.

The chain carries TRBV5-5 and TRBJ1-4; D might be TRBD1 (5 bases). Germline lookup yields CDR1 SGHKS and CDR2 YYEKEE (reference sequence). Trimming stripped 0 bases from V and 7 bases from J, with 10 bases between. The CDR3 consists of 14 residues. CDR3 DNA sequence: TGTGCCAGCAGCTTGGGCACCACAGGTGAAAAACTGTTTTTT. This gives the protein CASSLGTTGEKLFF.

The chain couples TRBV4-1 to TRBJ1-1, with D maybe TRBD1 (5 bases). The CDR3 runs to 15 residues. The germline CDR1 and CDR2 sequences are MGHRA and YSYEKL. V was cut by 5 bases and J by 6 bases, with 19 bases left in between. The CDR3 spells CASSSSRGNKPEAFF. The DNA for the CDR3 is TGCGCCAGCAGCTCTTCACGGGGGAATAAACCTGAAGCTTTCTTT.

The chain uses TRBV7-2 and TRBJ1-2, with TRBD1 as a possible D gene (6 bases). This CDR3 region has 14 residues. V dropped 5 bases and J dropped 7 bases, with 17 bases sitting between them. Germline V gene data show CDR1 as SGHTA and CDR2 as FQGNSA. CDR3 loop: CASSPTNRESGYTF. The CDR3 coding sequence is TGTGCCAGCAGCCCCACCAACAGGGAGAGTGGCTACACCTTC.

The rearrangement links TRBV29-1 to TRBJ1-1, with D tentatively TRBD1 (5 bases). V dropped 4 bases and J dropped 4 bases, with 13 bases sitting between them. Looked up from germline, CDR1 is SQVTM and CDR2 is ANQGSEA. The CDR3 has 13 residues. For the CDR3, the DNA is TGCAGCGTTGCTGGGCAGGGCACCACTGAAGCTTTCTTT. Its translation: CSVAGQGTTEAFF.

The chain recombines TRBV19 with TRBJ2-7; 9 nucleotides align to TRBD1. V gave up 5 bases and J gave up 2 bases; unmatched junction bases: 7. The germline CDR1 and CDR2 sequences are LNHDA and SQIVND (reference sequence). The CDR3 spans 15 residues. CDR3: CASSLSTGGPYEQYF. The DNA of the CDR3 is TGTGCCAGTAGTTTATCGACAGGGGGGCCCTACGAGCAGTACTTC.

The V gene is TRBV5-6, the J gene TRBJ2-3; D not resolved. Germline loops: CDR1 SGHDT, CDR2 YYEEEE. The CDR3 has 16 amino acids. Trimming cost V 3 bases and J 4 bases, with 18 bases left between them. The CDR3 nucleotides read TGTGCCAGCAGCTACGAGGCCCTAGTAGGTGCAGATACGCAGTATTTT. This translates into CASSYEALVGADTQYF.

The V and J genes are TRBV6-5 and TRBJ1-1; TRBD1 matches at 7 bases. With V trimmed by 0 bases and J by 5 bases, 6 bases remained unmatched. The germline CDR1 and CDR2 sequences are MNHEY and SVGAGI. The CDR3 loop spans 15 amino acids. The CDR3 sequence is CASSYSKGARTEAFF. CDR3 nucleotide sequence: TGTGCCAGCAGTTACTCGAAGGGGGCGCGAACTGAAGCTTTCTTT.

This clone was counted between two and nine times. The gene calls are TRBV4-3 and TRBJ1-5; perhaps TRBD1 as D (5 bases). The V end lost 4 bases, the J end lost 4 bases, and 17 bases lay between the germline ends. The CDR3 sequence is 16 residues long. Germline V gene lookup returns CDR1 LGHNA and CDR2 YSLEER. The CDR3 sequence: CASSPTLAGRNQPQHF. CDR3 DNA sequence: TGCGCCAGCAGCCCGACATTGGCGGGACGGAATCAGCCCCAGCATTTT.

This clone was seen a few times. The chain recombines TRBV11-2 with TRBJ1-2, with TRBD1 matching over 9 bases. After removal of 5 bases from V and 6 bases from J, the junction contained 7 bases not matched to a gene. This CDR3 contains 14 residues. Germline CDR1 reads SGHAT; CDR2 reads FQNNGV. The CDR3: CASSPSGTGNGYTF. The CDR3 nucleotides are TGTGCCAGCAGCCCCTCAGGGACAGGGAATGGCTACACCTTC. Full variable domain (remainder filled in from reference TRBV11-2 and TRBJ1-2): EAGVAQSPRYKIIEKRQSVAFWCNPISGHATLYWYQQILGQGPKLLIQFQNNGVVDDSQLPKDRFSAERLKGVDSTLKIQPAKLEDSAVYLCASSPSGTGNGYTFGSGTRLTVV.

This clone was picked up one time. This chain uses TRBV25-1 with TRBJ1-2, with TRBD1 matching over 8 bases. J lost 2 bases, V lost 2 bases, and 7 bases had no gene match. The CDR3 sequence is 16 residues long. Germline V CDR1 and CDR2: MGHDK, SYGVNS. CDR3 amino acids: CASSEPGQAKNYGYTF. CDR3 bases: TGTGCCAGCAGTGAACCGGGACAGGCCAAAAACTATGGCTACACCTTC.

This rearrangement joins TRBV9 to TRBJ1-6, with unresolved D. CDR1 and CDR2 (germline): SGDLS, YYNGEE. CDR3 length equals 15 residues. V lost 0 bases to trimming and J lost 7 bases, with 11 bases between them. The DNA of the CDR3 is TGTGCCAGCAGCGTAGAGACACGTTTGAATTCACCCCTCCACTTT. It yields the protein CASSVETRLNSPLHF.

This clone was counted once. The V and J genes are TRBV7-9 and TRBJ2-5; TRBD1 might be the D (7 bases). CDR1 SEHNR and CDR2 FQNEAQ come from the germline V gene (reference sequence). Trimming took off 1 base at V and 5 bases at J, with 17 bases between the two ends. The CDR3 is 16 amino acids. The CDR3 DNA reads TGTGCCAGCAGCTTAGTCGTGAGGAGGGGACAGGAGACCCAGTACTTC. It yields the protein CASSLVVRRGQETQYF.

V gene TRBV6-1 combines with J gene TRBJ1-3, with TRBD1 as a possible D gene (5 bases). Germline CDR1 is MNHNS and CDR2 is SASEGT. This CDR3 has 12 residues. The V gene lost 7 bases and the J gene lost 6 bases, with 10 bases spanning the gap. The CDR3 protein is CASNRGENTIYF. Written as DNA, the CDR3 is TGTGCCAGCAACCGGGGGGAAAACACCATATATTTT.

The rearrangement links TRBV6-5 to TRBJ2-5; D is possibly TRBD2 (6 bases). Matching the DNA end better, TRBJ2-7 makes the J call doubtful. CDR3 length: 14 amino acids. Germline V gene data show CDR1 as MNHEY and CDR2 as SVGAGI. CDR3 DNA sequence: TGTGCCAGCAGTTCCTTGACTAGAGTCTACGAGCAGTACTTC. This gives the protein CASSSLTRVYEQYF.

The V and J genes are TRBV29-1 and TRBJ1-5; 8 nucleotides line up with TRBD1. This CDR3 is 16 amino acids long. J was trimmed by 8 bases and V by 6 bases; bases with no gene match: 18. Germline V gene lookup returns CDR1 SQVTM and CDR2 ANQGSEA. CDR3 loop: CSVRWTDRVIEEPQHF. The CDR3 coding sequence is TGCAGCGTCCGTTGGACGGACAGGGTCATCGAGGAGCCCCAGCATTTT.

The CDR3 bases are TGTGCCAGCAGCAAAGCGTTGGGGAGTTACTACGAGCAGTACTTC. Protein: CASSKALGSYYEQYF. The genes are TRBV21-1 and TRBJ2-7; the table gives TRBD2 as D, unverified against the DNA. TRBV21-1 is assigned pseudogene status. This CDR3 is 15 amino acids long.

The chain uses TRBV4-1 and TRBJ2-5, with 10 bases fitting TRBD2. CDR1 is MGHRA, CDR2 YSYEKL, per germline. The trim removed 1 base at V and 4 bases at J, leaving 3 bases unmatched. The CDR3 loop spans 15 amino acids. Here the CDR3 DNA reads TGCGCCAGCAGCCAAGTCGGACTAGCGGCAGAGACCCAGTACTTC. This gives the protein CASSQVGLAAETQYF.

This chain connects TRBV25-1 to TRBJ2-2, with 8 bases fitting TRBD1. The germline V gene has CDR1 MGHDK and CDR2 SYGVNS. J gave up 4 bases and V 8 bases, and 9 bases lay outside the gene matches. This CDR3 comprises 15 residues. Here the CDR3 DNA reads TGTGCCAGCTCCAGGACAGGGTGGGGCACCGGGGAGCTGTTTTTT. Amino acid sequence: CASSRTGWGTGELFF.

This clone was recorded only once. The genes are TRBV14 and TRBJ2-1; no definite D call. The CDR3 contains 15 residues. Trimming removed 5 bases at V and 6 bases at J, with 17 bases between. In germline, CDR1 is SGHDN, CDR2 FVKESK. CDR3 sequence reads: CASSIPRSTINEQFF. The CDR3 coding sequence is TGTGCCAGCAGCATACCCCGGTCAACCATCAATGAGCAGTTCTTC.

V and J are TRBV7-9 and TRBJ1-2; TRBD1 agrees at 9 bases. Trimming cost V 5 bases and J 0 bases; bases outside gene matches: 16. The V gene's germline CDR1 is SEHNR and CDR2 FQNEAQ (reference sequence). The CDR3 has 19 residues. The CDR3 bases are TGTGCCAGCAGCCGTTGGCCCGACACTGGGACAGGGCCTAACTATGGCTACACCTTC. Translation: CASSRWPDTGTGPNYGYTF.

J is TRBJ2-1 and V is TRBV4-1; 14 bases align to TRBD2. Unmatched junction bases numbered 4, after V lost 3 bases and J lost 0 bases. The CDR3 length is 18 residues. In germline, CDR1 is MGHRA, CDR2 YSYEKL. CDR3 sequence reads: CASSQGLAGVLSYNEQFF. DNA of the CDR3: TGCGCCAGCAGCCAGGGACTAGCGGGGGTGCTCTCCTACAATGAGCAGTTCTTC.

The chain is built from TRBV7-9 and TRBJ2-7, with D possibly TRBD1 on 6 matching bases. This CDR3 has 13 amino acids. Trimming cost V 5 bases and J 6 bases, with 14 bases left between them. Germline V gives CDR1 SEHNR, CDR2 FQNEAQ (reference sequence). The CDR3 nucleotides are TGTGCCAGCAGCCGTCAACAGGGTGTCGAGCAGTACTTC. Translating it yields CASSRQQGVEQYF.